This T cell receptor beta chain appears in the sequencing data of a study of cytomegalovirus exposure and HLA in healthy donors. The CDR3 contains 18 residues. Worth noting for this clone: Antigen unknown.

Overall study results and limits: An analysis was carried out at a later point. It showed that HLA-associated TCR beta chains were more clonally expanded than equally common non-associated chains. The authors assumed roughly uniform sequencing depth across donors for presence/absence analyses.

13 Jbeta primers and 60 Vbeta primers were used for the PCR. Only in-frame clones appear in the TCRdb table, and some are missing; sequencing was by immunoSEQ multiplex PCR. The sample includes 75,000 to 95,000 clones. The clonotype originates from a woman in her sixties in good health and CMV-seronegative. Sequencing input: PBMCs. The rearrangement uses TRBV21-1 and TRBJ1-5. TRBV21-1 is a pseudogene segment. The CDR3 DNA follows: TGTGCCAGCAGCAGTCACGACGCGGGCCGCGACAGCAATCAGCCCCAGCATTTT. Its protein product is CASSSHDAGRDSNQPQHF.